The 18 T cell receptor beta chains in this list originate from one sample, sequenced in a study of T-cell reconstitution after alpha-beta-depleted transplantation in children. Unique molecular identifiers were used in preparing the TCRbeta library. TCRdb ran MiXCR on the PCR reads and lists one entry per CDR3 protein. The profile shows about 120,000 distinct CDR3 sequences, roughly 23% of them singletons. This material consisted of PBMCs, mostly from graft donor cells, taken 180 days after TCRalphabeta/CD19-depleted stem cell transplant. These receptors were taken from a male patient between 2 and 15 years old who had a stem cell transplant for chronic granulomatous disease, so the T cells may come from the graft donor.

This clonotype was seen at least ten times. J is TRBJ2-3 and V is TRBV7-2, with 11 bases identical to TRBD2. With 4 bases clipped from V and 0 bases from J, the junction kept 3 bases outside the gene matches. This CDR3 contains 16 residues. The germline V gene encodes CDR1 SGHTA and CDR2 FQGNSA. The CDR3 spells CASSYGLAGSTDTQYF. The CDR3 nucleotides are TGTGCCAGCAGCTATGGACTAGCGGGTAGCACAGATACGCAGTATTTT.

This clonotype was seen repeatedly, ten times or more. CDR3 DNA sequence: TGTGCCAGCAGTACGACAGGGGCGGAAGCTTTCTTT. Encoded protein: CASSTTGAEAFF. The chain carries TRBV12-3 or TRBV12-4 and TRBJ1-1, with 8 bases lining up with TRBD1. This CDR3 contains 12 residues. Losses at the gene ends were 5 bases for V and 8 bases for J; bases not matched to a gene: 4.

The chain is built from TRBV6-5 and TRBJ1-3; D gene ambiguous. The CDR3 is 16 residues long. Germline V gene lookup returns CDR1 MNHEY and CDR2 SVGAGI. V was shortened by 2 bases and J by 0 bases, with 11 bases between the two germline ends. Here the CDR3 reads CASSYGPSSSGNTIYF. The CDR3 DNA follows: TGTGCCAGCAGTTACGGACCGTCGAGCTCTGGAAACACCATATATTTT.

This clonotype occurred many times. This chain connects TRBV29-1 to TRBJ2-5; D could derive from TRBD1 or TRBD2 (5 bases each). Germline values: CDR1 SQVTM, CDR2 ANQGSEA. The CDR3 sequence is 14 residues long. V gave up 6 bases and J gave up 2 bases, with 16 bases separating them. The CDR3 is CSVARAWGQETQYF. In DNA form, the CDR3 reads TGCAGCGTGGCCAGGGCCTGGGGGCAAGAGACCCAGTACTTC. The entire variable domain, with the rest obtained from reference TRBV29-1 and TRBJ2-5, is as follows: SAVISQKPSRDICQRGTSLTIQCQVDSQVTMMFWYRQQPGQSLTLIATANQGSEATYESGFVIDKFPISRPNLTFSTLTVSNMSPEDSSIYLCSVARAWGQETQYFGPGTRLLVL.

V is TRBV12-3 or TRBV12-4 and J is TRBJ2-1, with D possibly being TRBD1 or TRBD2 (6 bases each). Between the trimmed V and J ends, which lost 6 bases and 4 bases, there was a span of 25 bases. This CDR3 comprises 18 residues. The CDR3 loop is CASSSKLGLGGRYNEQFF. DNA for the CDR3: TGTGCCAGCAGCTCCAAGTTGGGGCTGGGGGGCCGGTACAATGAGCAGTTCTTC.

The gene calls are TRBV4-3 and TRBJ2-3; D remains unclear. CDR1 and CDR2 from the germline V gene are LGHNA and YSLEER. The germline V and J ends were trimmed by 0 bases and 1 base, with 14 bases remaining between them. The length of the CDR3 is 17 residues. The CDR3 here is CASSQDVSALGTDTQYF. In DNA, the CDR3 is TGCGCCAGCAGCCAAGATGTATCGGCCTTAGGCACAGATACGCAGTATTTT.

The chain employs TRBV7-2 and TRBJ2-7; 12 bases are shared with TRBD2. The CDR3 has 15 residues. The germline gives CDR1 SGHTA, CDR2 FQGNSA. J gave up 2 bases and V 5 bases, and 4 bases lay outside the gene matches. As DNA, the CDR3 is TGTGCCAGCAGCGACGGACTAGCGGGAACCTACGAGCAGTACTTC. Amino acids: CASSDGLAGTYEQYF.

This clonotype was counted a few times. The chain uses TRBV20-1 and TRBJ1-6, with no clear D. Trimming took off 3 bases at V and 0 bases at J, with 15 bases between the two ends. CDR3 size: 17 residues. Looked up from germline, CDR1 is DFQATT and CDR2 is SNEGSKA (reference sequence). The CDR3 region is CSASDLGSSSYNSPLHF. CDR3 nucleotides: TGCAGTGCTAGTGACTTGGGGTCGAGCTCCTATAATTCACCCCTCCACTTT.

This chain joins TRBV12-3 or TRBV12-4 and TRBJ2-2; unclear D gene. V was shortened by 5 bases and J by 5 bases, with 9 bases between the two germline ends. This CDR3 is 13 amino acids long. The CDR3: CASSRTFTGELFF. The CDR3 nucleotides are TGTGCCAGCAGTCGGACCTTTACCGGGGAGCTGTTTTTT.

The V call is TRBV5-1, the J call TRBJ2-3, with D perhaps matching TRBD2 (6 bases). CDR1 is SGHRS, CDR2 YFSETQ, per germline. The CDR3 loop spans 16 amino acids. Between the trimmed V and J ends, which lost 0 bases and 2 bases, there was a span of 13 bases. CDR3 DNA: TGCGCCAGCAGCTTGGAGGTTAGCGGAAACACAGATACGCAGTATTTT. Translating gives CASSLEVSGNTDTQYF.

The chain is built from TRBV15 and TRBJ2-1; possible D gene TRBD2, 6 bases. V lost 1 base and J 0 bases, leaving 10 bases between the germline ends. This CDR3 comprises 16 residues. The V gene's germline CDR1 is LNHNV and CDR2 YYDKDF (reference sequence). Here the CDR3 DNA reads TGTGCCACCAGCAGAGGTGGCGGGATCTCCTACAATGAGCAGTTCTTC. Residues: CATSRGGGISYNEQFF.

This clonotype was observed a few times. This sequence joins TRBV12-3 or TRBV12-4 and TRBJ2-1; 9 nucleotides match TRBD1. Trimming removed 7 bases from V and 3 bases from J; junction bases left unmatched: 19. The CDR3 length is 19 residues. The CDR3 region has the DNA TGTGCCAGCACCCTCCTCCCGGACAGGGGTGAGGCACGCTACAATGAGCAGTTCTTC. Translation gives CASTLLPDRGEARYNEQFF.

This clonotype was recorded at least ten times. The chain combines TRBV20-1 with TRBJ2-2, with unresolved D. Trimming cost V 6 bases and J 0 bases, with 11 bases left between them. Per the germline V gene, CDR1 is DFQATT and CDR2 is SNEGSKA (reference sequence). The CDR3 sequence is 14 residues long. The CDR3 protein is CSASSAPNTGELFF. The CDR3 DNA sequence: TGCAGTGCCTCCTCGGCGCCGAACACCGGGGAGCTGTTTTTT.

This clonotype was counted ten times or more. The rearrangement links TRBV12-3 or TRBV12-4 to TRBJ2-5; TRBD1 agrees at 7 bases. CDR3 length equals 13 residues. Germline trimming cut 5 bases from V and 3 bases from J; bases unmatched to any gene: 3. The CDR3 DNA reads as TGTGCCAGCAGTCCCGGGACAGAAGAGACCCAGTACTTC. Translated, it gives CASSPGTEETQYF.

V and J are TRBV5-1 and TRBJ2-3; 7 bases map to TRBD2. Per germline, CDR1 SGHRS and CDR2 YFSETQ. There are 14 residues in the CDR3. Losses at the gene ends were 2 bases for V and 6 bases for J; bases not matched to a gene: 6. The CDR3 DNA sequence: TGCGCCAGCAGCTTTGGACGGACTAGTGATACGCAGTATTTT. Translated: CASSFGRTSDTQYF.

This clonotype was seen ten or more times. This rearrangement joins TRBV20-1 to TRBJ1-2, with 12 bases matching TRBD1. This CDR3 comprises 14 residues. The germline V gene encodes CDR1 DFQATT and CDR2 SNEGSKA (reference sequence). Trimming cost V 4 bases and J 8 bases; bases outside gene matches: 8. The CDR3 here is CSAIGGQGALGYTF. CDR3 coding DNA: TGCAGTGCTATTGGGGGACAGGGGGCGTTAGGCTACACCTTC.

This clonotype was detected only a few times. V and J are TRBV25-1 and TRBJ2-4, with D perhaps given as TRBD1 or TRBD2 (6 bases each). CDR1 and CDR2 (germline): MGHDK, SYGVNS. This CDR3 spans 17 amino acids. V shed 1 base and J shed 1 base, with 14 bases lying between them. DNA of the CDR3: TGTGCCAGCAGTGAATTTGGGGGGCAGGAGGCCAAAAACATTCAGTACTTC. It specifies CASSEFGGQEAKNIQYF. The complete variable domain, with remaining parts taken from reference TRBV25-1 and TRBJ2-4, reads EADIYQTPRYLVIGTGKKITLECSQTMGHDKMYWYQQDPGMELHLIHYSYGVNSTEKGDLSSESTVSRIRTEHFPLTLESARPSHTSQYLCASSEFGGQEAKNIQYFGAGTRLSVL.

The chain combines TRBV12-3 or TRBV12-4 with TRBJ2-1; D ambiguous. The CDR3 spans 13 residues. The V and J ends lost 0 bases and 8 bases respectively, with 8 bases between them. CDR3 loop: CASSLALSDEQFF. The CDR3 DNA reads TGTGCCAGCAGTTTAGCGCTGTCGGATGAGCAGTTCTTC.